Following are 19 T cell receptor beta chains from one sample sequenced in a study of shared clonotypes between healthy human individuals. Assay: immunoSEQ multiplex PCR; the TCRdb copy retains only in-frame clones and omits some. Of over a million clones in the sample, approximately 98% are singletons; the top ten hold about 0.45%. Sequencing was done on a sample of naive CD4+ T cells sorted from blood. Regarding subset: CD45RA+ positively selected. The receptors derive from a man aged 25-45 years in good health.

The chain combines TRBV9 with TRBJ1-3; D may be TRBD1 (6 bases). This CDR3 is built from 19 residues. CDR1 is SGDLS, CDR2 YYNGEE, per germline. The ends were cut back, 0 bases at V and 0 bases at J, with 19 bases in the middle. Written as DNA, the CDR3 is TGTGCCAGCAGCGTAGGGGGGCGGGAAGACAACCTCTCTGGAAACACCATATATTTT. Translated, it gives CASSVGGREDNLSGNTIYF.

CDR3 sequence reads: CASSPGAVSYNEQFF. CDR3 DNA: TGTGCCAGCAGCCCGGGGGCCGTCTCCTACAATGAGCAGTTCTTC. V usage is TRBV5-4 and J usage is TRBJ2-1, with D perhaps given as TRBD1 or TRBD2 (6 bases each). This CDR3 is 15 amino acids long. With 4 bases removed from V and 0 bases from J, the gap between germline ends came to 11 bases. CDR1 SGHNT and CDR2 YYREEE come from the germline V gene (reference sequence).

The CDR3 DNA is TGTGCCAGCTCACCACTCCCCCCGGGAGCGAAAGAGAATACGCAGTATTTT. Protein sequence: CASSPLPPGAKENTQYF. The chain carries TRBV18 and TRBJ2-3; possible D gene TRBD2, 6 bases. Germline values: CDR1 KGHSH, CDR2 LQKENI. The CDR3 has 17 amino acids. V gave up 1 base and J gave up 7 bases, with 21 bases separating them.

This clone was seen once. The chain carries TRBV6-5 and TRBJ1-1; possible D gene TRBD1, 6 bases. The CDR3 runs to 12 residues. The germline V gene has CDR1 MNHEY and CDR2 SVGAGI. V was pared by 5 bases and J by 7 bases, with 11 bases between. CDR3 sequence: CASSTGQLEAFF. The CDR3 nucleotides are TGTGCCAGCAGTACAGGACAGCTTGAAGCTTTCTTT.

In regard to this clone: Because the CDR3 is missing its conserved closing phenylalanine or tryptophan, this is likely a read error. Because the CDR3's place on the DNA is in doubt, the DNA is left out and the CDR3 is given as listed by TCRdb. The V gene is TRBV5-6, the J gene TRBJ2-7; the D call of TRBD2 is as the table states it, not checked on the DNA. Germline CDR1 reads SGHDT; CDR2 reads YYEEEE. 14 amino acids form the CDR3, both terminal residues included. The CDR3 here is CASSSRLVAGPLYH.

The chain has TRBV5-6 and TRBJ2-7; TRBD2 matches 9 bases. CDR1 and CDR2 (germline): SGHDT, YYEEEE. After removal of 0 bases from V and 3 bases from J, the junction contained 4 bases not matched to a gene. The CDR3 is made up of 15 amino acids. CDR3 region: CASSLGLAAFYEQYF. The CDR3 DNA sequence: TGTGCCAGCAGCTTGGGACTAGCGGCCTTCTACGAGCAGTACTTC.

The rearrangement joins TRBV30 to TRBJ2-7; TRBD1 matches 9 bases. Germline V lookup: CDR1 GTSNPN, CDR2 SVGIG (reference sequence). This CDR3 has 14 residues. The trim removed 4 bases at V and 2 bases at J, leaving 6 bases unmatched. The chain's CDR3 is CAWTFGQGTYEQYF. CDR3 DNA: TGTGCCTGGACCTTCGGACAGGGGACCTACGAGCAGTACTTC.

The CDR3: CASSTQTANNEKLFF. CDR3 coding DNA: TGTGCCAGTAGTACTCAGACAGCCAATAATGAAAAACTGTTTTTT. The chain links TRBV19 to TRBJ1-4; a possible D gene is TRBD1 (5 bases). V lost 4 bases and J lost 4, with 13 bases in between. CDR1 is LNHDA, CDR2 SQIVND, per germline (reference sequence). CDR3 length: 15 amino acids.

The chain joins TRBV4-1 to TRBJ1-2; 7 bases are a match to TRBD1. The CDR3 consists of 15 residues. The trim removed 5 bases at V and 5 bases at J, leaving 11 bases unmatched. Germline-derived CDR1 and CDR2 are MGHRA and YSYEKL. The CDR3 protein is CASSERWGQNYGYTF. In DNA form, the CDR3 reads TGCGCCAGCAGCGAAAGATGGGGACAGAATTATGGCTACACCTTC.

Remarks on this clone: The sample carries other DNA sequences with the same CDR3. The gene calls are TRBV7-9 and TRBJ2-7; the D gene is possibly TRBD2 (6 bases). CDR3 length: 13 amino acids. The germline gives CDR1 SEHNR, CDR2 FQNEAQ (reference sequence). Trimming pared 6 bases from V and 1 base from J, leaving 10 bases between. The CDR3 is CASSPLASYEQYF. As DNA, the CDR3 is TGTGCCAGCAGTCCTCTAGCGTCCTACGAGCAGTACTTC.

The chain carries TRBV10-1 and TRBJ2-2; 13 bases line up with TRBD2. The CDR3 has 16 residues. Germline-derived CDR1 and CDR2 are WNHNN and SYGVQD (reference sequence). V dropped 7 bases and J dropped 3; count of bases not matched to a gene: 5. In DNA form, the CDR3 reads TGCGCCAGCATAACTAGCGGGAGGGGATACACCGGGGAGCTGTTTTTT. Its translation is CASITSGRGYTGELFF.

The genes are TRBV2 and TRBJ1-2; maybe TRBD1 (6 bases). With 0 bases removed from V and 8 bases from J, the gap between germline ends came to 10 bases. The CDR3 extends over 13 amino acids. The germline V gene has CDR1 SNHLY and CDR2 FYNNEI. CDR3 protein: CASSEARGGGYTF. The DNA of the CDR3 is TGTGCCAGCAGTGAAGCGAGGGGGGGCGGCTACACCTTC.

The rearrangement joins TRBV6-1 to TRBJ1-3; D is undetermined. Germline V CDR1 and CDR2: MNHNS, SASEGT. CDR3 length: 14 amino acids. V was shortened by 8 bases and J by 4 bases, with 15 bases between the two germline ends. The CDR3 coding sequence is TGTGCCAGCTCGGGATTCCAGTACGGAAACACCATATATTTT. Encoded protein: CASSGFQYGNTIYF.

The chain carries TRBV30 and TRBJ1-3; D remains ambiguous. Trimming stripped 6 bases from V and 11 bases from J, with 8 bases between. The CDR3 spans 9 residues. CDR1 GTSNPN and CDR2 SVGIG come from the germline V gene (reference sequence). The CDR3 DNA sequence: TGTGCCTGCGGTAACCCCATATATTTT. Translated: CACGNPIYF. Using reference TRBV30 and TRBJ1-3 for the parts outside the CDR3, the full variable domain is SQTIHQWPATLVQPVGSPLSLECTVEGTSNPNLYWYRQAAGRGLQLLFYSVGIGQISSEVPQNLSASRPQDRQFILSSKKLLLSDSGFYLCACGNPIYFGEGSWLTVV.

The chain carries TRBV10-3 and TRBJ2-1, with 8 bases identical to TRBD1. J lost 1 base, V lost 6 bases, and 2 bases had no gene match. Per the germline V gene, CDR1 is ENHRY and CDR2 is SYGVKD. The CDR3 runs to 14 residues. In nucleotides, the CDR3 is TGTGCCATCAGCGGACAGGGTTCCTACAATGAGCAGTTCTTC. As protein: CAISGQGSYNEQFF.

CDR3 residues: CASSLDTARGYNEQFF. The CDR3 DNA reads TGCGCCAGCAGCTTGGATACGGCTAGGGGCTACAATGAGCAGTTCTTC. V and J are TRBV5-1 and TRBJ2-1, with D possibly matching TRBD1 (5 bases). CDR1 SGHRS and CDR2 YFSETQ come from the germline V gene. The CDR3 length is 16 residues. V was cut by 0 bases and J by 3 bases, with 13 bases left in between.

This clone has just one count. This specimen includes other DNA sequences encoding the same CDR3. J is TRBJ2-5 and V is TRBV5-1, with unresolved D. The length of the CDR3 is 12 residues. The V gene's germline CDR1 is SGHRS and CDR2 YFSETQ. V was cut by 2 bases and J by 2 bases, with 4 bases left in between. The CDR3 DNA reads as TGCGCCAGCAGCTTAAAGCAAGAGACCCAGTACTTC. It translates to CASSLKQETQYF.

This chain uses TRBV5-4 with TRBJ1-2; D is uncertain. This CDR3 spans 13 amino acids. Trimming stripped 3 bases from V and 0 bases from J, with 6 bases between. Germline lookup yields CDR1 SGHNT and CDR2 YYREEE (reference sequence). In DNA form, the CDR3 reads TGTGCCAGCAGCTCCGGAGCTAACTATGGCTACACCTTC. This gives the protein CASSSGANYGYTF.

In nucleotides, the CDR3 is TGCGCCAGCAGTTTGAGGGTTTTGAGGGGAGGGGAGACCCAGTACTTC. This sequence encodes CASSLRVLRGGETQYF. The V gene is TRBV5-1, the J gene TRBJ2-5, with 7 bases identical to TRBD2. The junction had 15 bases not matched to a gene; V was cut back by 5 bases and J by 5 bases. Germline CDR1 reads SGHRS; CDR2 reads YFSETQ. The CDR3 length is 16 residues.